This TCR beta chain emerged from a study of response to subunit inactivated influenza vaccine. Each CDR3 protein gets one entry after TCRdb re-called the RT-PCR reads with MiXCR. This table holds 550,000 to 600,000 distinct CDR3 sequences, 10% to 15% found once. This clonotype was seen more than once but under ten times. Its target is not known. V lost 1 base to trimming and J lost 4 bases; unmatched junction nucleotides: 7. The germline V gene has CDR1 LGHNA and CDR2 YSLEER. The CDR3 contains 16 residues. Regarding the study as a whole: A suggestion made by the authors is that each seasonal influenza vaccination recruits few new T cells.

The TCR sequence derives from a middle-aged man who received an inactivated influenza vaccine. The gene calls are TRBV4-3 and TRBJ2-7; 10 bases match TRBD1. Source: PBMCs from blood, taken on the day of vaccination. CDR3 protein: CASSQGLGTGAYEQYF. CDR3 DNA sequence: TGCGCCAGCAGCCAAGGTTTAGGGACAGGGGCGTACGAGCAGTACTTC.